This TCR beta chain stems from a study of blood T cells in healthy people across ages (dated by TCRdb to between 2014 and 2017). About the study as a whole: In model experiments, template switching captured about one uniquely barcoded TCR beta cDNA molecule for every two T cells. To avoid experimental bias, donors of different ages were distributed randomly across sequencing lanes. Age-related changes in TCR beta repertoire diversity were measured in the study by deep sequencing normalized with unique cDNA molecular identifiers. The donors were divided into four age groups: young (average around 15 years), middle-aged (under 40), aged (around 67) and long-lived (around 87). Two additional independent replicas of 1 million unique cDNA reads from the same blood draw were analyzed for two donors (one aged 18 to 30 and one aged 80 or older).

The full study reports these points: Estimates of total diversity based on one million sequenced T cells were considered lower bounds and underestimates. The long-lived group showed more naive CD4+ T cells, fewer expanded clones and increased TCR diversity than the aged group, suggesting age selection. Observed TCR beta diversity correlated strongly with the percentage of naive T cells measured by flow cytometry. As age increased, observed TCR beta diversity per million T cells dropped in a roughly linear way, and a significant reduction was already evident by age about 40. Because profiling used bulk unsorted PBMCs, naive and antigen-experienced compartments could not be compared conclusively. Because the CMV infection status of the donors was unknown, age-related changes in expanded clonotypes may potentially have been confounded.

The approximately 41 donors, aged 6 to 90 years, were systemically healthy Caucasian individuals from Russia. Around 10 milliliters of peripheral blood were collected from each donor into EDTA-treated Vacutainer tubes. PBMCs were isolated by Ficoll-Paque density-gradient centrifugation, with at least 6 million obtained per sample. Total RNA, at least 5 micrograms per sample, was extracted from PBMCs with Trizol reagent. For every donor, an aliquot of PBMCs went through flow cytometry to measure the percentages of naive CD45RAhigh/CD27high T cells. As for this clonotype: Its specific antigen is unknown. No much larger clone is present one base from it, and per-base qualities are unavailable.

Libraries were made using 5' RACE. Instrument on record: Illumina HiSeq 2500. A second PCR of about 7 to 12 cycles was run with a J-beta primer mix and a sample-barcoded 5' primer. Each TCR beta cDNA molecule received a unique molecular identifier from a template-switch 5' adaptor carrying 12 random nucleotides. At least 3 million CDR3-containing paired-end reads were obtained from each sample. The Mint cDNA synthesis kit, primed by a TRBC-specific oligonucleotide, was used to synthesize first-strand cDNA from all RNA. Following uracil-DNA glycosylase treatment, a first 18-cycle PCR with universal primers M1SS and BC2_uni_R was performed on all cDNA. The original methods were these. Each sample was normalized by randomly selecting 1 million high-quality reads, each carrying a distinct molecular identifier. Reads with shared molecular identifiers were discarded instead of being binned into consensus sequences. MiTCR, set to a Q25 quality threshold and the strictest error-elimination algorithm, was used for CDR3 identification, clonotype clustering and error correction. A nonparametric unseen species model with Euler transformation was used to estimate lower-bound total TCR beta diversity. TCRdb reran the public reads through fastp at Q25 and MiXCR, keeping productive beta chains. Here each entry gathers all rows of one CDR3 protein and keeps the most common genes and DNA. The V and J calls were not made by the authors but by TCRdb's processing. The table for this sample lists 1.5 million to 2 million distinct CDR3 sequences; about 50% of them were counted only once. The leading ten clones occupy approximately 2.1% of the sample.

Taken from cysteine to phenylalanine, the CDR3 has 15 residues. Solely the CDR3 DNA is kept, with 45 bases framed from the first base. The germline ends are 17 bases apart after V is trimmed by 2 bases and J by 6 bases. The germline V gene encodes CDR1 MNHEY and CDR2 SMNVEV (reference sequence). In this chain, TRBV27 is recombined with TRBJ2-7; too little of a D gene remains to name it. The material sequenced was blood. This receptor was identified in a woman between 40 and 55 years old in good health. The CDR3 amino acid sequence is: CASSLKGQAWSEQYF. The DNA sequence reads TGTGCCAGCAGTTTAAAGGGCCAGGCGTGGAGCGAGCAGTACTTC.